The entry below describes one TCR beta chain. Its target is not known. A multiplex PCR was run with 60 Vbeta primers and 13 Jbeta primers. Method: immunoSEQ multiplex PCR; TCRdb's copy keeps in-frame clones and lacks some. The table shows about 160,000 clones, with approximately 72% occurring only once. This sample is drawn from a study of cytomegalovirus exposure and HLA in healthy donors. Regarding the study as a whole: There were some V segments, including TRBV6-2 and TRBV6-3, excluded as indistinguishable. A prior analysis recorded that most TCR beta V segments were productive about 87% or about 30% of the time. One variant, a missense change in DCLRE1C, was linked in a later analysis to TCR beta V- and J-gene trimming.

All the people who gave samples were healthy bone marrow donors. Germline loops: CDR1 MNHEY, CDR2 SVGAGI. The CDR3 covers 13 residues. With V trimmed by 7 bases and J by 1 base, 4 bases remained unmatched. This clonotype was sampled from a female donor in good health and CMV-seronegative. The sample consisted of PBMCs. The chain recombines TRBV6-5 with TRBJ2-7, with TRBD2 matching 7 bases. DNA for the CDR3: TGTGCCAGCACGCGAGCGGGATCCTACGAGCAGTACTTC. Residues: CASTRAGSYEQYF.